These 15 T cell receptor beta chains originate from one sample sequenced in a study of blood T cell repertoires in COVID-19. The assay was immunoSEQ multiplex PCR, and TCRdb's table has in-frame clones only and misses some. This sample carries 200,000 to 250,000 clones, around 90% of them seen once, and the ten largest clones take 3%. Sample: peripheral blood. The receptors stem from a man aged 18 to 30 with active or convalescent COVID-19.

Here the CDR3 reads CASSNTGERRNTIYF. CDR3 in DNA: TGCGCCAGCAGCAATACAGGGGAGAGGCGAAACACCATATATTTT. V and J are TRBV4-3 and TRBJ1-3; 7 bases align to TRBD1. The V segment lost 5 bases and the J segment 5 bases; nucleotides outside the gene matches: 9. This CDR3 has 15 amino acids. CDR1 is LGHNA and CDR2 is YSLEER in the germline V gene.

CDR3 sequence: CSVEGMIGNEQFF. CDR3 in DNA: TGCAGCGTTGAGGGTATGATCGGGAATGAGCAGTTCTTC. The chain is built from TRBV29-1 and TRBJ2-1, with D uncertain. Trimming took off 3 bases at V and 7 bases at J, with 13 bases between the two ends. The CDR3 has 13 residues. Germline-derived CDR1 and CDR2 are SQVTM and ANQGSEA.

The chain has TRBV14 and TRBJ1-2; tentatively, D is TRBD1 (6 bases). CDR3 length: 15 residues. V dropped 0 bases and J dropped 0 bases, with 8 bases sitting between them. Germline V gene data show CDR1 as SGHDN and CDR2 as FVKESK. This chain's CDR3 is CASSQDTGSNYGYTF. For the CDR3, the DNA is TGTGCCAGCAGCCAAGATACAGGGTCTAACTATGGCTACACCTTC.

The CDR3 here is CAISESRGYEQYF. As DNA, the CDR3 is TGTGCCATCAGTGAGTCGAGAGGTTACGAGCAGTACTTC. This chain joins TRBV10-3 and TRBJ2-7; D is unclear. V dropped 0 bases and J dropped 4 bases, with 7 bases sitting between them. The germline gives CDR1 ENHRY, CDR2 SYGVKD. The CDR3 consists of 13 residues.

The gene calls are TRBV19 and TRBJ1-1; tentatively, D is TRBD1 (6 bases). Trimming left V 7 bases short and J 3 bases short, with 24 bases between. Germline CDR1 and CDR2: LNHDA and SQIVND (reference sequence). CDR3 size: 17 residues. Here the CDR3 reads CASTSSGHYRRDTEAFF. CDR3 nucleotides: TGTGCCAGTACCTCATCGGGACATTACCGACGAGACACTGAAGCTTTCTTT.

This chain's CDR3 is CASSFAAGVSYEQFF. The CDR3 DNA is TGTGCCAGCAGTTTTGCAGCGGGAGTTTCCTATGAGCAGTTCTTC. The chain employs TRBV27 and TRBJ2-1; 8 bases match TRBD2. The germline CDR1 and CDR2 sequences are MNHEY and SMNVEV (reference sequence). The J segment lost 8 bases and the V segment lost 3 bases, leaving 9 bases of the junction unmatched. This CDR3 is 15 amino acids long.

With respect to this clone: One end of the junction fails to match germline, which may point to a read error. The chain couples TRBV11-1 to TRBJ1-1, with 8 positions matching TRBD1. This CDR3 has 13 amino acids. Germline loops: CDR1 SGHAT, CDR2 FQDESV (reference sequence). In DNA, the CDR3 is TGTGTCAGCAGCCCCGGACAGGGCACTGAAGCTTTCTTT. The encoded protein is CVSSPGQGTEAFF.

This clone came up a few times. The same CDR3 is also encoded by other DNA sequences in this sample. CDR3 protein: CASSPQGSNQPQHF. Here the CDR3 DNA reads TGTGCCAGCTCACCACAGGGGTCAAATCAGCCCCAGCATTTT. The rearrangement links TRBV18 to TRBJ1-5; TRBD1 might be the D (5 bases). Per germline, CDR1 KGHSH and CDR2 LQKENI. V gave up 1 base and J gave up 4 bases, with 8 bases separating them. The CDR3 is made up of 14 amino acids. Looking up the rest from reference TRBV18 and TRBJ1-5 gives the full variable domain: NAGVMQNPRHLVRRRGQEARLRCSPMKGHSHVYWYRQLPEEGLKFMVYLQKENIIDESGMPKERFSAEFPKEGPSILRIQQVVRGDSAAYFCASSPQGSNQPQHFGDGTRLSIL.

Only a few counts were recorded for this clone. The chain employs TRBV10-3 and TRBJ2-7; TRBD1 might be the D (6 bases). This CDR3 spans 13 amino acids. Germline V gives CDR1 ENHRY, CDR2 SYGVKD. V lost 7 bases to trimming and J lost 5 bases, with 15 bases between them. The CDR3 spells CAINKTPGDEQYF. In nucleotides, the CDR3 is TGTGCCATCAATAAGACCCCAGGGGACGAGCAGTACTTC.

The chain joins TRBV7-2 to TRBJ2-5; TRBD2 aligns across 8 bases. From germline, CDR1 is SGHTA and CDR2 FQGNSA. Trimming removed 1 base from V and 3 bases from J; junction bases left unmatched: 1. This CDR3 is built from 14 residues. As DNA, the CDR3 is TGTGCCAGCAGCTTAGAACTAGCGGAAGAGACCCAGTACTTC. Amino acid sequence: CASSLELAEETQYF.

The rearrangement uses TRBV6-6 and TRBJ2-7; 9 bases are shared with TRBD1. Germline values: CDR1 MNHNY, CDR2 SVGAGI (reference sequence). CDR3 size: 15 residues. V dropped 5 bases and J dropped 4; count of bases not matched to a gene: 9. The CDR3, as DNA: TGTGCCAGCAGTCAGACAGGGGGGTTTTGGTACGAGCAGTACTTC. Its translation is CASSQTGGFWYEQYF.

As for this clone: Likely a read error: the CDR3 ends without its conserved phenylalanine or tryptophan. This chain connects TRBV4-2 to TRBJ2-7; D gene uncertain. V was pared by 1 base and J by 6 bases, with 10 bases between. The germline V gene has CDR1 LGHNA and CDR2 YNFKEQ. There are 13 residues in the CDR3. The CDR3 protein is CASSQGAGLEQYS. CDR3 sequence (DNA): TGTGCCAGCAGCCAAGGGGCAGGCCTCGAGCAGTACTCC.

The chain has TRBV5-6 and TRBJ2-5; 8 nucleotides align to TRBD1. Trimming removed 1 base from V and 9 bases from J; junction bases left unmatched: 5. The CDR3 totals 13 residues. CDR1 is SGHDT, CDR2 YYEEEE, per germline. Here the CDR3 reads CASSLSGGGAQYF. In DNA, the CDR3 is TGTGCCAGCAGCTTGTCAGGGGGCGGGGCCCAGTACTTC.

V is TRBV5-1 and J is TRBJ2-5; TRBD1 might be the D (6 bases). V gave up 4 bases and J gave up 2 bases, with 6 bases separating them. There are 12 residues in the CDR3. Per the germline V gene, CDR1 is SGHRS and CDR2 is YFSETQ. CDR3 in DNA: TGCGCCAGCAGCACAGGGCAAGAGACCCAGTACTTC. Its protein is CASSTGQETQYF.

V is TRBV7-2 and J is TRBJ2-7; TRBD1 aligns across 8 bases. Germline V lookup: CDR1 SGHTA, CDR2 FQGNSA. The CDR3 has 14 residues. V was clipped by 3 bases and J by 1 base; unmatched bases: 2. The CDR3, as DNA: TGTGCCAGCAGCTTTGGACAGGGATCCTACGAGCAGTACTTC. It encodes CASSFGQGSYEQYF.